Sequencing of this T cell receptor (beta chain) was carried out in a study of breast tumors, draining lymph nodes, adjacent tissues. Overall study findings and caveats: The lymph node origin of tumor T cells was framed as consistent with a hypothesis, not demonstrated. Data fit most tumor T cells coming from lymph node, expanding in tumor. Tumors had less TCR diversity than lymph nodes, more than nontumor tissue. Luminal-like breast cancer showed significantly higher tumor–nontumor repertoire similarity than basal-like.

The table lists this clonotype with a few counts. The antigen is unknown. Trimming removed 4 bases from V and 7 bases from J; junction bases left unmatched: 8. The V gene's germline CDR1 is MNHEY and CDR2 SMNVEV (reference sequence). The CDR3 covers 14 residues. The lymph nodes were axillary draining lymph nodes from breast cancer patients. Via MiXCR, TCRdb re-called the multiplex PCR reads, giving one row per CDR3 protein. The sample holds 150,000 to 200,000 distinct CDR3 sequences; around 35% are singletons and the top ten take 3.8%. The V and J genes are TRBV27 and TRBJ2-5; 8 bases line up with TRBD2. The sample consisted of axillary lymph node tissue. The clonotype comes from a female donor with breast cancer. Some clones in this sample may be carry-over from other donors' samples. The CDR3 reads CASSYSRGGTTQYF. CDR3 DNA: TGTGCCAGCAGTTACTCCCGGGGGGGCACGACCCAGTACTTC.